This T cell receptor beta chain was recovered during a study of shared clonotypes between healthy human individuals. Study-level findings and limits: Between a handful of donors, naive CD4 clonotypes were shared at a level of approximately 5%.

Running of the assay took place at deep level. The method was immunoSEQ multiplex PCR; TCRdb's version includes in-frame clones alone and lacks a portion of them. Of some 2,500,000 clones listed, just under 95% are singletons. Concerning this clone: The antigen remains unidentified.

Germline loops: CDR1 SGHVS, CDR2 FQNEAQ. The CDR3 is 17 residues long. V trimming: 6 bases; J trimming: 2 bases; junction bases outside the gene matches: 10. The chain carries TRBV7-8 and TRBJ2-2; 9 bases line up with TRBD2. Material: naive CD4+ T cells from PBMCs. Subset given: CD45RA+ positively selected. The source is a man aged 18 to 29 in good health. Some clones in this sample may be carry-over from other donors' samples. CDR3 DNA sequence: TGTGCCAGCAGAGATCTAGCGGGGAGGGCCAACACCGGGGAGCTGTTTTTT. It encodes CASRDLAGRANTGELFF.